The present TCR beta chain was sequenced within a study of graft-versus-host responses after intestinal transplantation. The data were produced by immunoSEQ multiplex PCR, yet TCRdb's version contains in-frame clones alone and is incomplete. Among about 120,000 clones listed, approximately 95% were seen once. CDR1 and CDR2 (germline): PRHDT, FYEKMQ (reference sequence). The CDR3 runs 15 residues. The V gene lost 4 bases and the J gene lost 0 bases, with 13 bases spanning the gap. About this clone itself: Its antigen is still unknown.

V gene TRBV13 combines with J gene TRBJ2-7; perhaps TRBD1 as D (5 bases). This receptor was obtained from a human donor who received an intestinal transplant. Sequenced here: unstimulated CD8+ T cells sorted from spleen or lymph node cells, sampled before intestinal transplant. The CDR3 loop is CASSSTQGISYEQYF. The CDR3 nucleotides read TGTGCCAGCAGCTCGACTCAGGGCATCTCCTACGAGCAGTACTTC.